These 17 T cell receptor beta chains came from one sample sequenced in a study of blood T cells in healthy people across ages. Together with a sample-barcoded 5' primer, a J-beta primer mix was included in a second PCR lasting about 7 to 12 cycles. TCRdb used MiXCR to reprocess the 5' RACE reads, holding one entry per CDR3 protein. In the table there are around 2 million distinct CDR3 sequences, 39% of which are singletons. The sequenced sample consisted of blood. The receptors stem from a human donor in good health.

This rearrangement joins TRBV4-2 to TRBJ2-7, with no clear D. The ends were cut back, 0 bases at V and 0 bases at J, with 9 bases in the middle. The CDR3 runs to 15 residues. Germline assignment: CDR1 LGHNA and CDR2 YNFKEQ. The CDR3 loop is CASSQEGTLSYEQYF. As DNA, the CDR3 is TGTGCCAGCAGCCAAGAGGGCACCCTCTCCTACGAGCAGTACTTC.

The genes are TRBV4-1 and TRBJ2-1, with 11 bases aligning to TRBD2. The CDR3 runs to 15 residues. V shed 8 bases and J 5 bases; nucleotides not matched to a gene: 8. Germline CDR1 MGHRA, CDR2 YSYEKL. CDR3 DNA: TGCGCCAGCGGACCGGTTAGCGGGGGGGACAATGAGCAGTTCTTC. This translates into CASGPVSGGDNEQFF.

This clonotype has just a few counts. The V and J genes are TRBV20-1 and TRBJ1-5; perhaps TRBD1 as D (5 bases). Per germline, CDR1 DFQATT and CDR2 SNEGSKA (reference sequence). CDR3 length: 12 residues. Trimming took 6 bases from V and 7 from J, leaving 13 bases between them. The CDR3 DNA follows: TGCAGTGCGACTACATGGGGGCAGCCCCAGCATTTT. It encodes CSATTWGQPQHF.

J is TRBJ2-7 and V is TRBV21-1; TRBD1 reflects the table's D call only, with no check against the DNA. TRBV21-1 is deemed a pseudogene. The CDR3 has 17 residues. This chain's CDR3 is CASSKTPRDRGYYEQYF. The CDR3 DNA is TGTGCCAGCAGCAAAACTCCACGGGACAGGGGATACTACGAGCAGTACTTC.

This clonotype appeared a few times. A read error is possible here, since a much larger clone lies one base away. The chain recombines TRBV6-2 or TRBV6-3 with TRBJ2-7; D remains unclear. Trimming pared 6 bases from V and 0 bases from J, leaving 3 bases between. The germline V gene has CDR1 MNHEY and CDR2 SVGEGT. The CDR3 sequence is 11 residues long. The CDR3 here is CASRISYEQYF. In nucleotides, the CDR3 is TGTGCCAGCAGGATCTCCTACGAGCAGTACTTC.

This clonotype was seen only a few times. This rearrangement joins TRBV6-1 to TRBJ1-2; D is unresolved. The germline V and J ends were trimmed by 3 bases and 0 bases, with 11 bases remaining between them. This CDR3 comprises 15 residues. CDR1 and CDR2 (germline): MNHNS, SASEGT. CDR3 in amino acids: CASSDGQIPNYGYTF. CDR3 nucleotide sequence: TGTGCCAGCAGTGACGGTCAGATTCCTAACTATGGCTACACCTTC.

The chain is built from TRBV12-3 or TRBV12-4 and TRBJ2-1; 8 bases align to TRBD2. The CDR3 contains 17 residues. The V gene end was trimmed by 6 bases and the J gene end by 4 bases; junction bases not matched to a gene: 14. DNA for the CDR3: TGTGCCAGCAGCCCCCCCGTGGGAGCGGGGGTTTACAATGAGCAGTTCTTC. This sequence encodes CASSPPVGAGVYNEQFF.

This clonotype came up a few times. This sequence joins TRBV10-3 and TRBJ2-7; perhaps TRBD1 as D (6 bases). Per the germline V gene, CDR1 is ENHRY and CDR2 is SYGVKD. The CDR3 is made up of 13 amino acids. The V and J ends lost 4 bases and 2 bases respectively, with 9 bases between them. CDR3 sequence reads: CAISGGRTYEQYF. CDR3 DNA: TGTGCCATCAGTGGGGGGCGAACCTACGAGCAGTACTTC.

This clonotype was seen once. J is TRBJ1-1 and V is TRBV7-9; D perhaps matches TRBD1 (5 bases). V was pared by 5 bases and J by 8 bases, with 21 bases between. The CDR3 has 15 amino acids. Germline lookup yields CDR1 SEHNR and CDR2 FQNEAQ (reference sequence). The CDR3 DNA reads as TGTGCCAGCAGCCCGCTTGGGGACGGAAATTCGGAAGCTTTCTTT. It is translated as CASSPLGDGNSEAFF.

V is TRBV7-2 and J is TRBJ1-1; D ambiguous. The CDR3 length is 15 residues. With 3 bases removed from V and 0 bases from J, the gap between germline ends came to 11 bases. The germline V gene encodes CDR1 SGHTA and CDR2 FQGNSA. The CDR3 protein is CASSLGSIMNTEAFF. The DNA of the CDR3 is TGTGCCAGCAGCTTGGGCAGCATCATGAACACTGAAGCTTTCTTT.

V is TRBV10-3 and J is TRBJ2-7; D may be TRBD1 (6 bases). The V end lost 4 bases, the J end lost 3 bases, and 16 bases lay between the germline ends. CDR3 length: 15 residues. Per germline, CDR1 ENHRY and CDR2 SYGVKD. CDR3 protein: CAISGQDRVFYEQYF. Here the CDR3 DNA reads TGTGCCATCAGTGGACAGGATAGGGTATTCTACGAGCAGTACTTC.

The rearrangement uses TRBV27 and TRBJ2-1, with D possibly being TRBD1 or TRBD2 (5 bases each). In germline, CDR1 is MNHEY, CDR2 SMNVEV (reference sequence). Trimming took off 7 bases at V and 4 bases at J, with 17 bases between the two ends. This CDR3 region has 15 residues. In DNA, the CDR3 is TGTGCCAGCACCCCGGGGAGCAAGGGGTACAATGAGCAGTTCTTC. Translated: CASTPGSKGYNEQFF.

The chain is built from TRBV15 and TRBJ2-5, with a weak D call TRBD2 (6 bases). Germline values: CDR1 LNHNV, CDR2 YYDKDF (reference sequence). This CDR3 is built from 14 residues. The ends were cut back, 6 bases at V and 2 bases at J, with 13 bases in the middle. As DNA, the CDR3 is TGTGCCACCAGTATGAGAGGACTACAAGAGACCCAGTACTTC. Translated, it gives CATSMRGLQETQYF.

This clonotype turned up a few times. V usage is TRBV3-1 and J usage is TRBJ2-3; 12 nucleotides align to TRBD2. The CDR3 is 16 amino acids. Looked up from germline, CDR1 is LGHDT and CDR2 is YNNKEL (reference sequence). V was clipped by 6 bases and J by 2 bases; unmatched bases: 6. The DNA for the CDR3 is TGTGCCAGCAGAACCGGACTAGCGGGGACCACAGATACGCAGTATTTT. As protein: CASRTGLAGTTDTQYF.

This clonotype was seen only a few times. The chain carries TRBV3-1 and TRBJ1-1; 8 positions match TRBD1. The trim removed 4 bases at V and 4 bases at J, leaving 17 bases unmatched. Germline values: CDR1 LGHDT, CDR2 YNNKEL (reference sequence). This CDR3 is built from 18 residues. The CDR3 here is CASSPTKGAGGTATEAFF. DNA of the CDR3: TGTGCCAGCAGCCCCACCAAAGGGGCAGGGGGCACGGCCACTGAAGCTTTCTTT.

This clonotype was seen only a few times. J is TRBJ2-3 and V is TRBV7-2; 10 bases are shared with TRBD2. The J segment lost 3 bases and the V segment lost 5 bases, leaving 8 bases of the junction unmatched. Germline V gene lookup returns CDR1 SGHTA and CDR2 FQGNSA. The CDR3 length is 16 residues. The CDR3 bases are TGTGCCAGCAGCCCCTGGGGACTAGCGCAAACAGATACGCAGTATTTT. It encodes CASSPWGLAQTDTQYF.

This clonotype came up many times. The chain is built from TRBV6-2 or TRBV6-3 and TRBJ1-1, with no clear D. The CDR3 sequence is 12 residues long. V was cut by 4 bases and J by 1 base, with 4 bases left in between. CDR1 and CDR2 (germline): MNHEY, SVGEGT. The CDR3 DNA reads TGTGCCAGCAGTTGGGCGAACACTGAAGCTTTCTTT. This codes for CASSWANTEAFF.